This T cell receptor (beta chain) appears in the sequencing data of a study of T cell responses to AZD1222 COVID-19 vaccine. Study-level background: Pooled samples include second doses given at about 4 or 12 weeks. General study results and limits: Donor demographics were predominantly white British with a female majority; clonal diversity may be underestimated.

A note on this clone: Its matching antigen is unknown.

Germline assignment: CDR1 MNHEY and CDR2 SMNVEV (reference sequence). The V and J ends lost 5 bases and 8 bases, in that order; junction bases with no gene match: 12. This CDR3 has 15 residues. Produced via immunoSEQ multiplex PCR; TCRdb's table is partial and in-frame only. The top ten clones hold over 7.5% of a sample with roughly 150,000 clones, about 93% of them seen once. Sequencing was performed on peripheral blood, taken on day 0 of AZD1222 vaccination. The V and J genes are TRBV27 and TRBJ1-2; TRBD1 matches at 9 bases. The sequence came from an adult in good health. The CDR3 DNA sequence: TGTGCCAGCAGTATACTACCGGACAGGGGAAGAGGCTACACCTTC. It yields the protein CASSILPDRGRGYTF.